Presented here are 20 T cell receptor beta chains from one specimen sequenced in a study of T cell responses to AZD1222 COVID-19 vaccine (dated by TCRdb to the early 2020s). According to the study, the label for this sample's time point signals: baseline before first vaccination. Library construction relied on the immunoSEQ multiplex PCR assay. In its TCRdb copy, this immuneACCESS table keeps in-frame sequences only and misses some clones. Where compared with another copy, unresolved V genes explain less than half of these, and the others have no known cause. Here the sample has approximately 80,000 clones; more than 80% occur a single time. Of the sample, under 35% is held by the ten largest clones. The sample here was peripheral blood, taken on day 0 of AZD1222 vaccination. The receptors here all came from an adult in good health.

V usage is TRBV27 and J usage is TRBJ2-1; 13 nucleotides line up with TRBD2. This CDR3 has 15 residues. In germline, CDR1 is MNHEY, CDR2 SMNVEV (reference sequence). The J segment lost 9 bases and the V segment lost 5 bases, leaving 7 bases of the junction unmatched. CDR3 bases: TGTGCCAGCAGTACTGGACTAGCGGGAGCAAGTGAGCAGTTCTTC. Encoded protein: CASSTGLAGASEQFF.

The V and J genes are TRBV2 and TRBJ2-7; a possible D gene is TRBD1 (5 bases). The CDR3 runs to 16 residues. Germline CDR1 SNHLY, CDR2 FYNNEI. V lost 2 bases, J lost 4 bases, and 18 bases lay in between. The CDR3 region has the DNA TGTGCCAGCAGTGAAAGACAGCTAGGGATCGGGTACGAGCAGTACTTC. Translation gives CASSERQLGIGYEQYF.

This rearrangement joins TRBV25-1 to TRBJ2-7; D not certain. V was trimmed by 1 base and J by 1 base, leaving 8 bases between them. CDR3 size: 14 residues. From germline, CDR1 is MGHDK and CDR2 SYGVNS. The CDR3 nucleotides read TGTGCCAGCAGTGAATCGGACCATTCCTACGAGCAGTACTTC. Residues: CASSESDHSYEQYF.

For this clone: A read error may account for a junction end that differs from germline. The V call is TRBV19, the J call TRBJ2-3, with TRBD1 as a possible D gene (7 bases). The germline V gene encodes CDR1 LNHDA and CDR2 SQIVND (reference sequence). CDR3 length equals 14 residues. Here the CDR3 DNA reads TGTGCCAGTAGTCTAGACAGGGAGGCAGATACGCAGTATTTT. Translation gives CASSLDREADTQYF.

The chain combines TRBV4-1 with TRBJ2-6; D is undetermined. V was shortened by 4 bases and J by 4 bases, with 14 bases between the two germline ends. The CDR3 is 16 residues long. Germline V gene lookup returns CDR1 MGHRA and CDR2 YSYEKL. The CDR3 sequence is CASSPAGVGGANVLTF. CDR3 sequence (DNA): TGCGCCAGCAGCCCCGCTGGAGTGGGGGGGGCCAACGTCCTGACTTTC.

J is TRBJ2-2 and V is TRBV7-9; TRBD2 matches at 10 bases. Germline V gene lookup returns CDR1 SEHNR and CDR2 FQNEAQ (reference sequence). V shed 1 base, J shed 1 base, and the junction held 6 bases outside the gene matches. CDR3 size: 18 residues. The CDR3, as DNA: TGTGCCAGCAGCTTAGGCGGTAGCGGGAGGATGAACACCGGGGAGCTGTTTTTT. It codes for CASSLGGSGRMNTGELFF.

This clone was counted only a few times. V gene TRBV29-1 combines with J gene TRBJ2-2; possible D gene TRBD2, 6 bases. Trimming removed 3 bases from V and 4 bases from J, with 18 bases in between. Germline CDR1 reads SQVTM; CDR2 reads ANQGSEA. The CDR3 extends over 16 amino acids. As DNA, the CDR3 is TGCAGCGTTGAGTCTCCTTTTAGCGGAAGCACCGGGGAGCTGTTTTTT. Translating it yields CSVESPFSGSTGELFF.

The chain has TRBV27 and TRBJ1-1; possibly TRBD1 for D (6 bases). The CDR3 consists of 13 residues. Trimming shortened V by 11 bases and J by 0 bases, and 13 bases separated the two germline ends. Germline lookup yields CDR1 MNHEY and CDR2 SMNVEV (reference sequence). The CDR3 spells CAVLGAMNTEAFF. The CDR3 DNA reads as TGTGCCGTCTTGGGGGCCATGAACACTGAAGCTTTCTTT.

The chain employs TRBV7-9 and TRBJ2-3; TRBD2 aligns across 11 bases. CDR3 length: 18 residues. Germline-derived CDR1 and CDR2 are SEHNR and FQNEAQ (reference sequence). Unmatched junction bases numbered 12, after V lost 5 bases and J lost 2 bases. The CDR3 DNA reads TGTGCCAGCAGCCCTATCCCCGGACTAGCGGGTTACACAGATACGCAGTATTTT. As protein: CASSPIPGLAGYTDTQYF.

The chain is built from TRBV6-5 and TRBJ1-2, with D unclear. Germline V CDR1 and CDR2: MNHEY, SVGAGI. The ends were cut back, 4 bases at V and 8 bases at J, with 17 bases in the middle. This CDR3 comprises 14 residues. CDR3 region: CASSSYSGIHGYTF. The CDR3 DNA reads as TGTGCCAGCAGTTCCTATTCGGGGATCCACGGCTACACCTTC.

The gene calls are TRBV5-1 and TRBJ2-1; 8 bases line up with TRBD1. Germline CDR1 reads SGHRS; CDR2 reads YFSETQ. The CDR3 is made up of 12 amino acids. Trimming cost V 4 bases and J 9 bases; bases outside gene matches: 3. Written as DNA, the CDR3 is TGCGCCAGCAGCCCCGGACAGGGTGAGCAGTTCTTC. This translates into CASSPGQGEQFF.

This clone was picked up one time. The rearrangement uses TRBV2 and TRBJ1-1; no definite D call. Between the trimmed V and J ends, which lost 6 bases and 10 bases, there was a span of 24 bases. The germline V gene has CDR1 SNHLY and CDR2 FYNNEI. CDR3 length equals 15 residues. The CDR3 region is CASRYEGLSREVAFF. The CDR3 DNA reads as TGTGCCAGCAGATACGAGGGCCTTTCTCGGGAGGTAGCTTTCTTT.

This chain connects TRBV7-9 to TRBJ2-5; TRBD2 matches 12 bases. The germline V gene encodes CDR1 SEHNR and CDR2 FQNEAQ (reference sequence). With 7 bases clipped from V and 5 bases from J, the junction kept 8 bases outside the gene matches. CDR3 length: 15 amino acids. CDR3 nucleotides: TGTGCCAGCATCCGGACTAGCGGGATTGGGGAGACCCAGTACTTC. It is translated as CASIRTSGIGETQYF.

The chain employs TRBV20-1 and TRBJ2-1; 9 bases are shared with TRBD2. V lost 3 bases, J lost 7 bases, and 7 bases stayed unmatched. Germline CDR1 reads DFQATT; CDR2 reads SNEGSKA (reference sequence). This CDR3 is 14 amino acids long. The CDR3 loop is CSASRREGQNEQFF. Here the CDR3 DNA reads TGCAGTGCTAGTCGGCGGGAGGGCCAAAATGAGCAGTTCTTC.

J is TRBJ2-6 and V is TRBV5-1; 8 bases line up with TRBD1. Germline CDR1 reads SGHRS; CDR2 reads YFSETQ. V was clipped by 6 bases and J by 4 bases; unmatched bases: 12. This CDR3 has 17 residues. The CDR3 DNA reads TGCGCCAGCATCCCAGGGGGCTCTCGTTCAGGGGCCAACGTCCTGACTTTC. Protein sequence: CASIPGGSRSGANVLTF.

As for this clone: Relative to the germline gene, one junction end is altered; a read error may explain this. This chain uses TRBV18 with TRBJ1-2; maybe TRBD1 (6 bases). The length of the CDR3 is 16 residues. CDR1 is KGHSH, CDR2 LQKENI, per germline. The CDR3: CASSPPGAAVNYGYTF. Written as DNA, the CDR3 is TGTGCCAGCTCCCCACCGGGGGCAGCAGTAAACTATGGCTACACCTTC.

The chain couples TRBV5-1 to TRBJ2-2; D unresolved. V gave up 2 bases and J gave up 3 bases, with 8 bases separating them. This CDR3 region has 14 residues. Germline V gives CDR1 SGHRS, CDR2 YFSETQ. CDR3: CASSFFGDTGELFF. The CDR3 DNA follows: TGCGCCAGCAGCTTTTTCGGAGACACCGGGGAGCTGTTTTTT.

V and J are TRBV5-5 and TRBJ1-3; D may be TRBD1 (6 bases). Germline loops: CDR1 SGHKS, CDR2 YYEKEE (reference sequence). V was clipped by 2 bases and J by 0 bases, with 12 bases between them. This CDR3 is 16 amino acids long. CDR3 DNA sequence: TGTGCCAGCAGCTTATGGGGGCCAGACTCTGGAAACACCATATATTTT. Protein: CASSLWGPDSGNTIYF.

The gene calls are TRBV5-6 and TRBJ2-1; maybe TRBD2 (6 bases). Germline-derived CDR1 and CDR2 are SGHDT and YYEEEE. Trimming shortened V by 4 bases and J by 10 bases, and 21 bases separated the two germline ends. The CDR3 length is 15 residues. The DNA of the CDR3 is TGTGCCAGCAGCATCCGGGCGGGGCGACTTCGGGAGCAGTTCTTC. It is translated as CASSIRAGRLREQFF.

The CDR3 protein is CASSLRKTSGGTDTQYF. CDR3 coding DNA: TGTGCCAGCAGCCTCCGAAAGACTAGCGGAGGCACAGATACGCAGTATTTT. The J gene is TRBJ2-3, the V gene TRBV7-3, with TRBD2 identical over 9 bases. V trimming: 5 bases; J trimming: 1 base; junction bases outside the gene matches: 10. CDR1 SGHTA and CDR2 FQGTGA come from the germline V gene. CDR3 size: 17 residues.